Below, 32 T cell receptor beta chains from the same sample are listed, as sequenced in a study of PD-1 blockade in mismatch repair-deficient tumors. The table came from immunoSEQ multiplex PCR; TCRdb's copy has only in-frame clones and leaves some out. The top ten clones hold roughly 2.7% of a sample with tens of thousands of clones, over 70% of them seen once. Here the sequenced sample was peripheral blood, taken 12 weeks after starting pembrolizumab. The receptors shown here come from an adult with mismatch repair-deficient cancer.

This clone was detected only once. The chain combines TRBV5-1 with TRBJ2-5; weak D call: TRBD1 (6 bases). This CDR3 region has 13 residues. Between the trimmed V and J ends, which lost 5 bases and 1 base, there was a span of 9 bases. Per the germline V gene, CDR1 is SGHRS and CDR2 is YFSETQ. The CDR3 sequence: CASREQGQETQYF. CDR3 DNA: TGCGCCAGCAGGGAACAGGGCCAAGAGACCCAGTACTTC.

This clone has only a few counts. The CDR3 coding sequence is TGTGCCAGCAGCTCAGTTACGTGGACCCAGTACTTC. Encoded protein: CASSSVTWTQYF. The chain joins TRBV7-2 to TRBJ2-5; no reliable D call. The ends were cut back, 4 bases at V and 7 bases at J, with 10 bases in the middle. The germline gives CDR1 SGHTA, CDR2 FQGNSA. The CDR3 extends over 12 amino acids.

This chain links TRBV5-6 with TRBJ1-2; maybe TRBD1 (6 bases). The CDR3 extends over 12 amino acids. V shed 2 bases and J shed 9 bases, with 11 bases lying between them. Germline CDR1 reads SGHDT; CDR2 reads YYEEEE. For the CDR3, the DNA is TGTGCCAGCAGCTTAGGGGGAAGTAGCTACACCTTC. Amino acids: CASSLGGSSYTF.

The chain recombines TRBV11-2 with TRBJ1-2; 11 positions match TRBD1. V lost 5 bases to trimming and J lost 7 bases; unmatched junction nucleotides: 6. Germline V gene lookup returns CDR1 SGHAT and CDR2 FQNNGV. The CDR3 length is 14 residues. Here the CDR3 reads CASSVGQGASGYTF. Here the CDR3 DNA reads TGTGCCAGCAGCGTAGGACAGGGGGCTAGTGGCTACACCTTC.

The CDR3 DNA reads as TGTGCCAGCAGTTTCCGGGACACAACTTACGAGCAGTACTTC. As protein: CASSFRDTTYEQYF. This chain links TRBV27 with TRBJ2-7; D perhaps matches TRBD1 (6 bases). With 3 bases removed from V and 4 bases from J, the gap between germline ends came to 13 bases. This CDR3 has 14 amino acids. Germline CDR1 is MNHEY and CDR2 is SMNVEV (reference sequence).

This chain links TRBV5-1 with TRBJ1-1, with D possibly TRBD1 on 5 matching bases. V was trimmed by 4 bases and J by 4 bases, leaving 11 bases between them. CDR1 and CDR2 from the germline V gene are SGHRS and YFSETQ. The CDR3 extends over 13 amino acids. CDR3 bases: TGCGCCAGCAGCCCTTCGGGGCCCACTGAAGCTTTCTTT. It specifies CASSPSGPTEAFF.

DNA for the CDR3: TGTGCCAGCAGTTGGCTAAGCAGCCAGGACGAGCAGTACTTC. Translating gives CASSWLSSQDEQYF. The V gene is TRBV6-6, the J gene TRBJ2-7; D gene unclear. With 4 bases removed from V and 5 bases from J, the gap between germline ends came to 15 bases. Germline V gene sequence: CDR1 MNHNY, CDR2 SVGAGI (reference sequence). This CDR3 contains 14 residues.

The V and J genes are TRBV29-1 and TRBJ2-7, with D tentatively TRBD1 (5 bases). The ends were cut back, 4 bases at V and 0 bases at J, with 10 bases in the middle. CDR1 SQVTM and CDR2 ANQGSEA come from the germline V gene. The CDR3 is 13 amino acids. The CDR3 region is CSVGTPSSYEQYF. CDR3 bases: TGCAGCGTTGGGACACCAAGCTCCTACGAGCAGTACTTC.

The chain recombines TRBV6-5 with TRBJ2-5; D not resolved. The CDR3 covers 15 residues. From germline, CDR1 is MNHEY and CDR2 SVGAGI. Trimming took 4 bases from V and 2 from J, leaving 14 bases between them. This CDR3 reads CASSSDTTRQETQYF. The DNA of the CDR3 is TGTGCCAGCAGTTCCGACACGACCCGGCAAGAGACCCAGTACTTC.

V and J are TRBV5-1 and TRBJ1-2; TRBD1 agrees at 10 bases. Per germline, CDR1 SGHRS and CDR2 YFSETQ. Trimming at V came to 3 bases and at J to 7 bases, leaving 9 bases not matched to a gene. The CDR3 runs to 15 residues. The DNA of the CDR3 is TGCGCCAGCAGCTCACAGACAGGGGGCAGTGGTGGCTACACCTTC. It specifies CASSSQTGGSGGYTF.

In DNA form, the CDR3 reads TGCGCCAGCAGCCAAGTTGGAGTGGCACAGGATACGCAGTATTTT. This encodes CASSQVGVAQDTQYF. The chain uses TRBV4-1 and TRBJ2-3; D gene uncertain. Trimming removed 1 base from V and 6 bases from J, with 14 bases in between. This CDR3 contains 15 residues. CDR1 and CDR2 from the germline V gene are MGHRA and YSYEKL.

This rearrangement joins TRBV5-6 to TRBJ2-2; no clear D. Trimming removed 1 base from V and 4 bases from J, with 2 bases in between. CDR1 is SGHDT and CDR2 is YYEEEE in the germline V gene. The CDR3 is 12 amino acids. The CDR3 nucleotides read TGTGCCAGCAGCTTGATCACCGGGGAGCTGTTTTTT. As protein: CASSLITGELFF.

The chain combines TRBV5-6 with TRBJ1-1; D is undetermined. Trimming stripped 2 bases from V and 3 bases from J, with 14 bases between. Germline V gives CDR1 SGHDT, CDR2 YYEEEE. This CDR3 comprises 15 residues. The CDR3 DNA is TGTGCCAGCAGCTTTAGAACTCGGCAGTACACTGAAGCTTTCTTT. Amino acid sequence: CASSFRTRQYTEAFF.

CDR3 nucleotides: TGTGCCAGCAGTTTATCCGAGCAGTACTTC. This codes for CASSLSEQYF. The chain joins TRBV27 to TRBJ2-7; D call uncertain. This CDR3 has 10 residues. Germline-derived CDR1 and CDR2 are MNHEY and SMNVEV (reference sequence). Trimming cost V 0 bases and J 6 bases, with 0 bases left between them.

This chain connects TRBV5-4 to TRBJ1-1; possible D gene TRBD1, 6 bases. The CDR3 has 17 residues. Germline-derived CDR1 and CDR2 are SGHNT and YYREEE (reference sequence). Trimming stripped 1 base from V and 3 bases from J, with 19 bases between. CDR3 in DNA: TGTGCCAGCAGCTTGATAGGCAGGGGCAAAGAAGACACTGAAGCTTTCTTT. Translation: CASSLIGRGKEDTEAFF.

V gene TRBV7-2 combines with J gene TRBJ2-1; the match to TRBD1 covers 9 bases. Germline V gene sequence: CDR1 SGHTA, CDR2 FQGNSA. V lost 3 bases to trimming and J lost 5 bases; unmatched junction nucleotides: 8. The CDR3 consists of 16 residues. The CDR3 DNA reads TGTGCCAGCAGCTTGTTTAGTGGGACAGGGAACAATGAGCAGTTCTTC. Its translation is CASSLFSGTGNNEQFF.

V gene TRBV7-9 combines with J gene TRBJ2-1; D gene unclear. The V gene's germline CDR1 is SEHNR and CDR2 FQNEAQ (reference sequence). The length of the CDR3 is 13 residues. Between the trimmed V and J ends, which lost 6 bases and 7 bases, there was a span of 13 bases. The CDR3 sequence is CASRKAVRNEQFF. The DNA for the CDR3 is TGTGCCAGCAGAAAGGCCGTGCGGAATGAGCAGTTCTTC.

The CDR3 sequence is CASSTRLAGATGELFF. The CDR3 DNA reads as TGTGCCAGCAGCACCCGACTAGCGGGAGCCACCGGGGAGCTGTTTTTT. V and J are TRBV5-4 and TRBJ2-2; 12 nucleotides line up with TRBD2. CDR3 length: 16 amino acids. Trimming removed 4 bases from V and 4 bases from J; junction bases left unmatched: 5. Germline lookup yields CDR1 SGHNT and CDR2 YYREEE (reference sequence). Combining the CDR3 with reference TRBV5-4 and TRBJ2-2 gives the whole variable domain ETGVTQSPTHLIKTRGQQVTLRCSSQSGHNTVSWYQQALGQGPQFIFQYYREEENGRGNFPPRFSGLQFPNYSSELNVNALELDDSALYLCASSTRLAGATGELFFGEGSRLTVL.

V and J are TRBV29-1 and TRBJ2-1; TRBD2 aligns across 16 bases. Germline V gives CDR1 SQVTM, CDR2 ANQGSEA. V was pared by 6 bases and J by 3 bases, with 11 bases of the junction left unmatched. This CDR3 region has 18 residues. CDR3 loop: CSVPKGLAGGVLYNEQFF. The CDR3 DNA follows: TGCAGCGTCCCCAAGGGACTAGCGGGGGGGGTGCTCTACAATGAGCAGTTCTTC.

The chain joins TRBV7-9 to TRBJ2-5; the D is unclear. Germline V gene data show CDR1 as SEHNR and CDR2 as FQNEAQ (reference sequence). The CDR3 is 13 amino acids. V lost 0 bases and J lost 7, with 9 bases in between. CDR3: CASSLAEKGTQYF. CDR3 bases: TGTGCCAGCAGCTTAGCGGAAAAGGGGACCCAGTACTTC.

This clone occurred a few times. V gene TRBV7-8 combines with J gene TRBJ2-7; TRBD2 might be the D (5 bases). The V and J ends lost 4 bases and 2 bases respectively, with 9 bases between them. The CDR3 runs to 13 residues. Germline lookup yields CDR1 SGHVS and CDR2 FQNEAQ. The CDR3: CASSWDSAYEQYF. In DNA, the CDR3 is TGTGCCAGCAGCTGGGATAGCGCCTACGAGCAGTACTTC.

The chain employs TRBV7-3 and TRBJ1-1, with 9 nucleotides matching TRBD1. V lost 5 bases, J lost 5 bases, and 9 bases stayed unmatched. The CDR3 sequence is 15 residues long. The germline gives CDR1 SGHTA, CDR2 FQGTGA. The CDR3 region is CASSTTGGSGTEAFF. In nucleotides, the CDR3 is TGTGCCAGCAGCACGACAGGGGGGAGTGGGACTGAAGCTTTCTTT.

The rearrangement links TRBV5-6 to TRBJ2-2, with D perhaps TRBD1 (6 bases). Germline loops: CDR1 SGHDT, CDR2 YYEEEE. CDR3 length equals 13 residues. The V end was cut by 4 bases, the J end by 8 bases, with 12 bases between. The CDR3 region is CASSRRTAGELFF. CDR3 nucleotides: TGTGCCAGCAGCCGTCGGACAGCGGGGGAGCTGTTTTTT.

CDR3 region: CASSGGQATWNEQFF. In nucleotides, the CDR3 is TGTGCCAGCAGCGGGGGACAGGCCACCTGGAATGAGCAGTTCTTC. The J gene is TRBJ2-1, the V gene TRBV9, with 8 bases aligning to TRBD1. The germline V gene has CDR1 SGDLS and CDR2 YYNGEE. CDR3 size: 15 residues. V dropped 3 bases and J dropped 7; count of bases not matched to a gene: 9.

The chain has TRBV7-6 and TRBJ2-1, with D possibly being TRBD1 (6 bases). With 3 bases removed from V and 0 bases from J, the gap between germline ends came to 15 bases. Germline CDR1 reads SGHVS; CDR2 reads FNYEAQ. This CDR3 contains 17 residues. The DNA of the CDR3 is TGTGCCAGCAGCTTTCTCCTACAGGGAAGCTCCTACAATGAGCAGTTCTTC. Translating it yields CASSFLLQGSSYNEQFF.

V and J are TRBV2 and TRBJ2-7, with D unresolved. CDR1 SNHLY and CDR2 FYNNEI come from the germline V gene. The CDR3 is 15 residues long. Trimming removed 2 bases at V and 0 bases at J, with 11 bases between. CDR3: CASSEKVRNSYEQYF. The CDR3 DNA sequence: TGTGCCAGCAGTGAAAAGGTTAGAAACTCCTACGAGCAGTACTTC.

V gene TRBV7-8 combines with J gene TRBJ2-7; D is undetermined. Germline V gives CDR1 SGHVS, CDR2 FQNEAQ. V lost 5 bases, J lost 2 bases, and 7 bases lay in between. This CDR3 is 12 amino acids long. DNA of the CDR3: TGTGCCAGCAGCCTCGAAACCTACGAGCAGTACTTC. Its protein is CASSLETYEQYF.

The rearrangement uses TRBV25-1 and TRBJ1-4, with D possibly being TRBD1 (5 bases). Per germline, CDR1 MGHDK and CDR2 SYGVNS. The CDR3 length is 15 residues. The V gene lost 4 bases and the J gene lost 7 bases, with 16 bases spanning the gap. CDR3 sequence reads: CASSGGALRGEKLFF. The CDR3 DNA reads as TGTGCCAGCAGTGGTGGGGCCCTGAGAGGTGAAAAACTGTTTTTT.

J is TRBJ1-1 and V is TRBV11-2; D gene uncertain. Germline lookup yields CDR1 SGHAT and CDR2 FQNNGV. The CDR3 has 15 residues. Trimming took 5 bases from V and 9 from J, leaving 22 bases between them. CDR3: CASSALREEIRKAFF. The CDR3 DNA follows: TGTGCCAGCAGCGCCTTGAGGGAGGAGATACGGAAAGCTTTCTTT.

The chain has TRBV5-1 and TRBJ2-7; 8 bases map to TRBD2. CDR3 length: 15 residues. V dropped 3 bases and J dropped 3; count of bases not matched to a gene: 8. The germline CDR1 and CDR2 sequences are SGHRS and YFSETQ. CDR3 loop: CASSWTGTRIYEQYF. CDR3 coding DNA: TGCGCCAGCAGCTGGACCGGGACTAGGATCTACGAGCAGTACTTC.

J is TRBJ2-1 and V is TRBV7-9, with D tentatively TRBD2 (6 bases). The CDR3 runs to 15 residues. Per the germline V gene, CDR1 is SEHNR and CDR2 is FQNEAQ (reference sequence). The V and J ends lost 7 bases and 3 bases respectively, with 16 bases between them. CDR3 amino acids: CASNPRGGDYNEQFF. CDR3 coding DNA: TGTGCCAGCAACCCCCGGGGAGGCGACTACAATGAGCAGTTCTTC.

CDR3 DNA sequence: TGTGCCTGGAGTGTGGTCAACCAAGAGACCCAGTACTTC. This sequence encodes CAWSVVNQETQYF. V is TRBV30 and J is TRBJ2-5; D remains unclear. The germline V gene encodes CDR1 GTSNPN and CDR2 SVGIG (reference sequence). CDR3 length: 13 residues. Trimming took 0 bases from V and 0 from J, leaving 5 bases between them.